The sequence of this T cell receptor (beta chain) was determined in a study of spatial heterogeneity in lung cancer. Turning to the study itself: The mean occurrence of each unique TCR and UMI combination in raw reads exceeded 8.5. Notes on the study in general: There were more appearances of ubiquitous expanded tumor TCRs in blood at resection than at follow-up.

Time point: sample taken at primary tumor resection. Tumor, nontumor lung or frozen PBMC supplied whole RNA, sequenced without sorting. Samples were obtained from approximately 72 donors, all untreated early-stage non-small cell lung cancer patients. This clonotype was counted between two and nine times. What it binds is not known. CDR3 size: 16 residues. V lost 4 bases and J lost 6, with 21 bases in between. Germline V gene sequence: CDR1 LGHDT, CDR2 YNNKEL (reference sequence). Individually, TCR cDNA molecules were each labelled with a unique molecular identifier. TCRdb re-called the 5' RACE reads with MiXCR, one entry per CDR3 protein. The sample records about 86,000 distinct CDR3 sequences, around an eighth being singletons.

The V gene is TRBV3-1, the J gene TRBJ1-1; D might be TRBD1 (5 bases). The sequenced sample was PBMCs, obtained at surgery. This clonotype originated in a male donor with early-stage non-small cell lung cancer. The CDR3 here is CASSPGHRGKGAEAFF. The CDR3 DNA is TGTGCCAGCAGCCCAGGGCACCGGGGGAAAGGGGCTGAAGCTTTCTTT.